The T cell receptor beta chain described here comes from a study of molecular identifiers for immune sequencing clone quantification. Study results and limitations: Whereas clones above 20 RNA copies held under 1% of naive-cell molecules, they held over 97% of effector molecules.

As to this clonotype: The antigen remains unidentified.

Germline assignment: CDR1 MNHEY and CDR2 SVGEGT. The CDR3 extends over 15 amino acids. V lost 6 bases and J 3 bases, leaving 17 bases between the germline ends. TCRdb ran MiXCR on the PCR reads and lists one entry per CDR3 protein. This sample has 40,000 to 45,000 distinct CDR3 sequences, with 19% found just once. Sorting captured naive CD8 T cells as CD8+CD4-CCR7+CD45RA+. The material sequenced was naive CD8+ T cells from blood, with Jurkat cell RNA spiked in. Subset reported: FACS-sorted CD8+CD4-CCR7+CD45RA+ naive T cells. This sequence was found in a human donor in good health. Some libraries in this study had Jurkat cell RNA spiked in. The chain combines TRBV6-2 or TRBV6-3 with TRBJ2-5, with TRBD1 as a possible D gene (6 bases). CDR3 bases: TGTGCCAGCAGCTCCATTAAGACAGGAAAAGAGACCCAGTACTTC. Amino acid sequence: CASSSIKTGKETQYF.